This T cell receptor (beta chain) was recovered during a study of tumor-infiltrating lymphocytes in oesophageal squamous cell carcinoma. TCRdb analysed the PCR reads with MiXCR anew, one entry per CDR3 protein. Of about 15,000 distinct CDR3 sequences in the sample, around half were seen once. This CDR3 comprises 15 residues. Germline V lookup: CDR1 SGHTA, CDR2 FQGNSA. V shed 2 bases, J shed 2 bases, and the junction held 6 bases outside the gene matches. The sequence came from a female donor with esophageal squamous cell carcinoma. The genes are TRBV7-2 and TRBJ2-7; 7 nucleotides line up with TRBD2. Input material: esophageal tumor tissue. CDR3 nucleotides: TGTGCCAGCAGCTTATCGGTGGGAGGGACCTACGAGCAGTACTTC. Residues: CASSLSVGGTYEQYF.